This TCR beta chain was recorded in a study of blood T cell repertoires in COVID-19. About the study: Samples representing acute and convalescent COVID-19 were sourced from the United States, Italy and Spain. T cells, B-cell-depleted T cells, or PBMCs supplied cDNA or gDNA.

Seattle patient enrollment occurred during active infection, with longitudinal follow-up thereafter. The CDR3 contains 15 residues. Losses at the gene ends were 0 bases for V and 5 bases for J; bases not matched to a gene: 5. The V gene's germline CDR1 is SGHNT and CDR2 YYREEE (reference sequence). Original processing methods: Amplification from reference gene primers served as the basis for estimated nucleated cell counts. Profiled with immunoSEQ multiplex PCR; TCRdb holds only in-frame clones, not every one. That table gives V, J and clone size, and the DNA gave D and trimming. The sample lists about 260,000 clones; 88% were seen once.

This TCR was recovered from a woman aged 70 to 79 with COVID-19, enrolled during active disease. The sample was peripheral blood. The rearrangement links TRBV5-4 to TRBJ2-1, with 7 bases matching TRBD2. The CDR3 sequence is CASSLVGGWDNEQFF. CDR3 nucleotides: TGTGCCAGCAGCTTGGTCGGGGGGTGGGACAATGAGCAGTTCTTC.